In its sample, the clone carrying this TCR beta chain was seen once. The V gene lost 6 bases and the J gene lost 9 bases, with 9 bases spanning the gap. This CDR3 has 10 amino acids. Germline V gives CDR1 DFQATT, CDR2 SNEGSKA (reference sequence). The sample belongs to a study of shared clonotypes between healthy human individuals. The overall study: Per donor, CD8 memory used one plate, CD8 naive used two, CD4 memory used three and CD4 naive used three.

Authors' methods: Quality scores were absent from the junction-only immunoSEQ sequences, so filtering differed. Generated by immunoSEQ multiplex PCR, the TCRdb table keeps only in-frame clones and is missing some. V and J calls and clone size are those listed in that table; D and trimming were worked out from the DNA. The sample consists of about 1.1 million clones, about 80% of them appearing once. HIV-negative, healthy adults without recent acute infections or vaccinations were the donors. Within Nashville, Tennessee resided all donors, each a Caucasian adult. The sequence derives from a man between 18 and 29 years old in good health. Some clones in this sample may be carry-over from other donors' samples. V gene TRBV20-1 combines with J gene TRBJ2-1, with D unclear. Specimen: memory CD4+ T cells from PBMCs. The sample's subset: CD45RA-negative fraction. CDR3 sequence (DNA): TGCAGTGCCCTGGACCTTGAGCAGTTCTTC. Its translation is CSALDLEQFF.